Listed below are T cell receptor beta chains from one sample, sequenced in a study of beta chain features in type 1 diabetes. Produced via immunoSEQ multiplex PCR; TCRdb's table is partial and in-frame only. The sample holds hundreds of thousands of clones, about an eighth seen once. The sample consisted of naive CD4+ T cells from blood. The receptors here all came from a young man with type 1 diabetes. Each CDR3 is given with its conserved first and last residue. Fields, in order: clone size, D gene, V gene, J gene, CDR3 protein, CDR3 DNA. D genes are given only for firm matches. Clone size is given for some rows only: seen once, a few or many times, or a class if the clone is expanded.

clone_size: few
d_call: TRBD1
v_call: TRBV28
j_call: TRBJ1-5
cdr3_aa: CASEGQGTQPQHF
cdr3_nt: TGTGCCAGCGAAGGACAGGGCACTCAGCCCCAGCATTTT

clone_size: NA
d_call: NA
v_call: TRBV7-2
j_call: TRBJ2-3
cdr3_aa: CASGGLNTQYF
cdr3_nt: TGTGCCAGCGGCGGCTTAAATACGCAGTATTTT

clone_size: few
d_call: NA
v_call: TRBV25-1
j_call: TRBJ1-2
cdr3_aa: CASSEGSYGYTF
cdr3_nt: TGTGCCAGCAGTGAAGGAAGCTATGGCTACACCTTC

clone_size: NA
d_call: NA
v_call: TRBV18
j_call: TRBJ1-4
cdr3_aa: CASSPRMGGSNEKLFF
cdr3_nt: TGTGCCAGCTCACCACGGATGGGGGGTTCTAATGAAAAACTGTTTTTT

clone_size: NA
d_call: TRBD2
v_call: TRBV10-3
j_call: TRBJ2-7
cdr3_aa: CAISGSSGGYEQYF
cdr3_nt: TGTGCCATCAGTGGGTCTAGCGGGGGCTACGAGCAGTACTTC

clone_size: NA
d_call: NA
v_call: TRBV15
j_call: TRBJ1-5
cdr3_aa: CATNSGHSDGNQPQHF
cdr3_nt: TGTGCCACCAACTCCGGACACTCGGATGGCAATCAGCCCCAGCATTTT

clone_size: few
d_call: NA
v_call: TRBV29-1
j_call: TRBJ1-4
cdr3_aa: CSVGRGNNEKLFF
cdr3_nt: TGCAGCGTTGGAAGGGGGAATAATGAAAAACTGTTTTTT

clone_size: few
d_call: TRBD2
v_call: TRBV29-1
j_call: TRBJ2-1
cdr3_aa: CSVERLAGRRNEQFF
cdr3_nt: TGCAGCGTTGAACGACTAGCGGGAAGGCGTAATGAGCAGTTCTTC

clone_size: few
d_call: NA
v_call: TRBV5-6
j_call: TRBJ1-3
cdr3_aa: CASSLQSSGNTIYF
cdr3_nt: TGTGCCAGCAGCTTGCAGAGCTCTGGAAACACCATATATTTT

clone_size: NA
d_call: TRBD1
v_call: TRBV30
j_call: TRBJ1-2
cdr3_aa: CAWSEGAPGIYGYTF
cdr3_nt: TGTGCCTGGAGTGAGGGGGCACCGGGCATCTATGGCTACACCTTC

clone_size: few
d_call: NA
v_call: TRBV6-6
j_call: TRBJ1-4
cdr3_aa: CASGPGHSNEKLFF
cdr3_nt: TGTGCCAGCGGTCCGGGACATTCGAATGAAAAACTGTTTTTT

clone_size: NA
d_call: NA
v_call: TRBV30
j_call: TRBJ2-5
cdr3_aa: CAWSGGSETQYF
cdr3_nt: TGTGCCTGGAGTGGTGGTTCAGAGACCCAGTACTTC

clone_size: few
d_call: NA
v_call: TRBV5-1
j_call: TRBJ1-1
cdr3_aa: CASSLVAGNTEAFF
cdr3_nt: TGCGCCAGCAGCTTGGTAGCCGGGAACACTGAAGCTTTCTTT

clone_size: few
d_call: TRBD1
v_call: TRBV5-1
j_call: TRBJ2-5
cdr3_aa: CASSLEGQGSGETQYF
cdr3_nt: TGCGCCAGCAGCTTGGAGGGACAGGGGAGCGGAGAGACCCAGTACTTC

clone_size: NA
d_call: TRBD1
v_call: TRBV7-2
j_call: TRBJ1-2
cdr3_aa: CASSLASGQGVYGYTF
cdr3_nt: TGTGCCAGCAGCTTAGCTTCGGGACAGGGAGTATACGGCTACACCTTC

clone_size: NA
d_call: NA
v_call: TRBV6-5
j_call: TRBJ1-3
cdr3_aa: CASSYRDSGGNTIYF
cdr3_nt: TGTGCCAGCAGCTACAGGGACTCAGGAGGAAACACCATATATTTT

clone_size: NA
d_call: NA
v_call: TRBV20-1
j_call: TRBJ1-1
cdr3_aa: CSAGEGRAFF
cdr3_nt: TGCAGTGCTGGTGAGGGGCGAGCTTTCTTT

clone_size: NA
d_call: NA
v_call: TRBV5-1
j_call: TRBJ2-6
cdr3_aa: CASLDTPGANVLTF
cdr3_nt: TGCGCCAGCCTTGACACCCCTGGGGCCAACGTCCTGACTTTC

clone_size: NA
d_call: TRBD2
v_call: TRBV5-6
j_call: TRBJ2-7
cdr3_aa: CASSKSSGEQYF
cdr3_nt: TGTGCCAGCAGCAAATCTAGCGGCGAGCAGTACTTC

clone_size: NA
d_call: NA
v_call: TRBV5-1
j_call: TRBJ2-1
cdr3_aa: CASSLAEQGGNLQFF
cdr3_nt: TGCGCCAGCAGCTTGGCGGAACAAGGTGGTAATCTGCAGTTCTTC

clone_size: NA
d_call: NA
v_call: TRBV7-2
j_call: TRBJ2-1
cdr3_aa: CASLPGWGTGRGQFF
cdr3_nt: TGTGCCAGCCTACCCGGGTGGGGGACCGGGCGCGGGCAGTTCTTC

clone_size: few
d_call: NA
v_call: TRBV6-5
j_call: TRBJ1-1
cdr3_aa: CASSYSNRGPNTEAFF
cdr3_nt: TGTGCCAGCAGTTACTCGAACAGAGGACCGAACACTGAAGCTTTCTTT

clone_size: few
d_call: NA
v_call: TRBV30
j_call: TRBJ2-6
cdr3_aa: CAWRLISGANVLTF
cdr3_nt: TGTGCCTGGAGACTGATCTCTGGGGCCAACGTCCTGACTTTC

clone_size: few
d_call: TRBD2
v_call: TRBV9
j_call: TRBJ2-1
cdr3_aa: CASSTSGRGNEQFF
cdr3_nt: TGTGCCAGCAGTACTAGCGGGAGGGGCAATGAGCAGTTCTTC

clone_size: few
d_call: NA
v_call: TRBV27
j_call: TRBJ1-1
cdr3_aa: CASSLSNWNTEAFF
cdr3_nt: TGTGCCAGCAGTTTAAGTAACTGGAACACTGAAGCTTTCTTT

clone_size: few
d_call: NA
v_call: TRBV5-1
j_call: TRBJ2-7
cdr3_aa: CASSIRDGSYEQYF
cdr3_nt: TGCGCCAGCAGCATTCGGGACGGATCCTACGAGCAGTACTTC

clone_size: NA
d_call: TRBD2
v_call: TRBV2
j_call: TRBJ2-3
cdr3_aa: CASLGGLGTDTQYF
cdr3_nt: TGTGCCAGCTTGGGAGGGTTGGGCACAGATACGCAGTATTTT

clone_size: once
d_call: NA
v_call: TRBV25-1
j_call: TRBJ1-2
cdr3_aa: CASSDPKVGDYGYTF
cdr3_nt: TGTGCCAGCAGTGACCCTAAAGTAGGGGACTATGGCTACACCTTC

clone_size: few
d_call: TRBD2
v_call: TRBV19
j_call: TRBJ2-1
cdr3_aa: CASSTGRLAGGPQFF
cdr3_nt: TGTGCCAGTAGTACTGGGAGGCTAGCGGGAGGACCGCAGTTCTTC

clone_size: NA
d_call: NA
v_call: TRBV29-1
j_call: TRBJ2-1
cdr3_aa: CSVSNTNEQFF
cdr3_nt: TGCAGCGTGTCAAATACCAATGAGCAGTTCTTC

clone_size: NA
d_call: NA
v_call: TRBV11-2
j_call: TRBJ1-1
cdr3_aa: CASSLVGGEAFF
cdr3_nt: TGTGCCAGCAGCTTAGTAGGAGGGGAAGCTTTCTTT

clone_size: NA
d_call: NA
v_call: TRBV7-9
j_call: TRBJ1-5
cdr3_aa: CASSPSSDQPQHF
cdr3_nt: TGTGCCAGCAGCCCGTCAAGCGATCAGCCCCAGCATTTT

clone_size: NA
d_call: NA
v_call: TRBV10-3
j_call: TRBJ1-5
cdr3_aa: CAIVGDTNQPQHF
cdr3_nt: TGTGCCATAGTGGGAGACACTAATCAGCCCCAGCATTTT

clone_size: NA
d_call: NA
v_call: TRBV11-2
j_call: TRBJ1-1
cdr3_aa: CASSLAGANTEAFF
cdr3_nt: TGTGCCAGCAGCTTAGCAGGGGCGAACACTGAAGCTTTCTTT

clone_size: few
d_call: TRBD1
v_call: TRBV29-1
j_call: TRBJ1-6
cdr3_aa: CSVAGQGGSPLHF
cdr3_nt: TGCAGCGTTGCGGGACAGGGTGGCTCACCCCTCCACTTT

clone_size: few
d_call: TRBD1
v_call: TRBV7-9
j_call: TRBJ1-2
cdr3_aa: CASSPQTEGADGYTF
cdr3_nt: TGTGCCAGCAGCCCCCAAACAGAGGGGGCAGATGGCTACACCTTC

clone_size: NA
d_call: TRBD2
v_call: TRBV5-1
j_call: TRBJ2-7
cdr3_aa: CASTPSSGTPSREQYF
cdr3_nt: TGCGCCAGCACCCCCAGCAGCGGGACCCCCTCTCGTGAGCAGTACTTC

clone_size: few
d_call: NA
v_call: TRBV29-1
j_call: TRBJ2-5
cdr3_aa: CSVAEFQGGETQYF
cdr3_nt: TGCAGCGTTGCCGAGTTCCAGGGAGGAGAGACCCAGTACTTC

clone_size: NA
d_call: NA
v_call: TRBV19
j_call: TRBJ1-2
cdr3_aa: CASSPAGNYGYTF
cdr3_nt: TGTGCCAGTAGTCCCGCCGGTAACTATGGCTACACCTTC

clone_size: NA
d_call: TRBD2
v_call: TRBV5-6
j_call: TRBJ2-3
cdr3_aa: CASSLGGLAANRDTQYF
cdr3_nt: TGTGCCAGCAGCTTGGGTGGACTAGCGGCCAACAGGGATACGCAGTATTTT

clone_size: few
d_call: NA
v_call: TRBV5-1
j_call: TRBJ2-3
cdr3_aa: CASSLGLTSTDTQYF
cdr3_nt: TGCGCCAGCAGCCTTGGACTAACGAGCACAGATACGCAGTATTTT

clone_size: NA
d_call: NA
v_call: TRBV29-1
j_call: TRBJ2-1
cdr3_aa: CSGRISYNEQFF
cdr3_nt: TGCAGCGGGCGGATCTCCTACAATGAGCAGTTCTTC

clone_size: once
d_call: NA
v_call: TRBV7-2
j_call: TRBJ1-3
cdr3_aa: CASSLQGTVSGNTIYF
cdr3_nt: TGTGCCAGCAGCTTACAGGGGACGGTATCTGGAAACACCATATATTTT

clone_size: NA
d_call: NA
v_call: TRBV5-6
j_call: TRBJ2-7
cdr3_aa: CASSLLQAYEQYF
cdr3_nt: TGTGCCAGCAGCTTGTTACAGGCATACGAGCAGTACTTC

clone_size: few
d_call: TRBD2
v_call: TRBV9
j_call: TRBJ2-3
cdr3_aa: CASSSGTSADTQYF
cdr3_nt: TGTGCCAGCAGCTCCGGGACTAGTGCGGATACGCAGTATTTT